These 24 T cell receptor beta chains were all obtained from the same sample, sequenced in a study of T cells expressing NK-cell markers. TCRdb re-called the 5' RACE reads and gives one entry per CDR3 protein, without DNA. The table gives around 550,000 distinct CDR3 sequences; the top ten clones make up roughly 3.5% of it. The sample taken for sequencing was blood T cells: a sorted CD56 or NKG2C T cell subset, CD4+ or CD8+ T cells, or bulk PBMC T cells (not recorded which). The origin of the receptors is a man between 18 and 29 years old in good health.

This rearrangement joins TRBV28 to TRBJ2-5; the TRBD1 assignment by TCRdb is unverifiable without DNA. CDR3 length: 15 residues. Germline V gene sequence: CDR1 MDHEN, CDR2 SYDVKM. The CDR3 here is CASRPGDNLPETQYF.

The genes are TRBV20-1 and TRBJ2-3. The CDR3 has 12 residues. Germline-derived CDR1 and CDR2 are DFQATT and SNEGSKA (reference sequence). The chain's CDR3 is CSARSLADTQYF.

The chain uses TRBV4-2 and TRBJ2-7; lacking DNA, the TRBD1 call made by TCRdb goes unchecked. CDR3 length: 18 residues. The germline gives CDR1 LGHNA, CDR2 YNFKEQ. The CDR3 here is CASSQDGGGRGGSYEQYF.

The chain has TRBV29-1 and TRBJ2-2; the TRBD2 assignment by TCRdb is unverifiable without DNA. Germline CDR1 reads SQVTM; CDR2 reads ANQGSEA. The CDR3 covers 14 residues. The CDR3 is CSVGGTLNTGELFF.

The rearrangement joins TRBV4-1 to TRBJ2-2; TCRdb returns TRBD1, unconfirmable since there is no DNA. This CDR3 comprises 19 residues. Germline assignment: CDR1 MGHRA and CDR2 YSYEKL. The CDR3 protein is CASSQVASGTGGRTGELFF.

The chain combines TRBV12-3 or TRBV12-4 with TRBJ1-2; TCRdb reports TRBD1, a call that lacks DNA to check it against. The CDR3 is 12 amino acids. The CDR3 sequence: CASSSSGGGYTF.

The gene calls are TRBV6-2 or TRBV6-3 and TRBJ2-3; without DNA, the TCRdb call of TRBD1 cannot be checked. This CDR3 has 15 amino acids. The germline V gene has CDR1 MNHEY and CDR2 SVGEGT. The CDR3 spells CASSYSPRDTDTQYF.

V is TRBV20-1 and J is TRBJ2-1; TCRdb lists TRBD2, though no DNA is available to test this call. The CDR3 loop spans 17 amino acids. Germline values: CDR1 DFQATT, CDR2 SNEGSKA (reference sequence). CDR3 amino acids: CSARGTPTTYINNEQFF.

The chain has TRBV5-6 and TRBJ1-5. The CDR3 spans 15 residues. Germline V gene data show CDR1 as SGHDT and CDR2 as YYEEEE. The CDR3 protein is CASSDGEGGNQPQHF.

The rearrangement joins TRBV18 to TRBJ1-5; as DNA is missing, the TRBD1 call by TCRdb cannot be tested. This CDR3 spans 15 amino acids. CDR1 and CDR2 from the germline V gene are KGHSH and LQKENI. CDR3 sequence reads: CASSGTGEGYQPQHF.

This rearrangement joins TRBV7-2 to TRBJ2-7; as DNA is missing, the TRBD2 call by TCRdb cannot be tested. Germline CDR1 SGHTA, CDR2 FQGNSA. CDR3 length: 16 amino acids. The CDR3 is CASTLGTSGRQYEQYF.

The chain combines TRBV20-1 with TRBJ1-2; TCRdb's assignment of TRBD1 cannot be checked, as there is no DNA. CDR1 and CDR2 (germline): DFQATT, SNEGSKA (reference sequence). This CDR3 spans 15 amino acids. This chain's CDR3 is CSARAPMDRGYGYTF.

The chain combines TRBV7-2 with TRBJ2-2; TCRdb's assignment of TRBD2 cannot be checked, as there is no DNA. This CDR3 spans 17 amino acids. CDR1 SGHTA and CDR2 FQGNSA come from the germline V gene. CDR3 protein: CASSSGVGSLKAGELFF.

The chain employs TRBV9 and TRBJ2-2; the TCRdb D gene call, TRBD1, has no DNA to confirm it. The CDR3 runs 17 residues. Germline CDR1 and CDR2: SGDLS and YYNGEE. The CDR3 protein is CASSVGAGQGGTGELFF.

The CDR3 here is CASGKVSSYNEQFF. The chain employs TRBV11-2 and TRBJ2-1. The germline V gene encodes CDR1 SGHAT and CDR2 FQNNGV. CDR3 length: 14 amino acids.

The chain employs TRBV20-1 and TRBJ2-3; checking the TCRdb D call of TRBD1 is not possible without DNA. This CDR3 region has 16 residues. Per the germline V gene, CDR1 is DFQATT and CDR2 is SNEGSKA (reference sequence). The CDR3 region is CSAHPSDPISTDTQYF.

The J gene is TRBJ2-1, the V gene TRBV9. From germline, CDR1 is SGDLS and CDR2 YYNGEE. The CDR3 extends over 11 amino acids. CDR3 sequence: CASSAKGEQFF.

The J gene is TRBJ2-5, the V gene TRBV7-9; TCRdb designates TRBD1, a call that cannot be tested without DNA. Germline CDR1 is SEHNR and CDR2 is FQNEAQ (reference sequence). This CDR3 comprises 15 residues. The CDR3 region is CASSLWKGALETQYF. The full variable domain, rest sourced from reference TRBV7-9 and TRBJ2-5, is DTGVSQNPRHKITKRGQNVTFRCDPISEHNRLYWYRQTLGQGPEFLTYFQNEAQLEKSRLLSDRFSAERPKGSFSTLEIQRTEQGDSAMYLCASSLWKGALETQYFGPGTRLLVL.

The rearrangement joins TRBV20-1 to TRBJ2-7; TCRdb's D gene call, TRBD2, goes unchecked for lack of DNA. The CDR3 extends over 14 amino acids. Germline-derived CDR1 and CDR2 are DFQATT and SNEGSKA (reference sequence). The CDR3 spells CSARRPGSSHEQYF.

The chain couples TRBV12-3 or TRBV12-4 to TRBJ2-2; TCRdb calls TRBD2, which cannot be checked without DNA. This CDR3 contains 17 residues. The CDR3 here is CASRRGRREGLGGELFF.

The chain combines TRBV4-1 with TRBJ1-1; TCRdb calls TRBD1, which cannot be checked without DNA. Looked up from germline, CDR1 is MGHRA and CDR2 is YSYEKL. CDR3 length: 16 residues. This CDR3 reads CASSFGRGTANTEAFF.

The V gene is TRBV5-1, the J gene TRBJ1-3. Germline V gene lookup returns CDR1 SGHRS and CDR2 YFSETQ. CDR3 size: 14 residues. CDR3 region: CASRSESSGNTIYF.

V gene TRBV5-1 combines with J gene TRBJ2-4; as DNA is missing, the TRBD1 call by TCRdb cannot be tested. Germline CDR1 reads SGHRS; CDR2 reads YFSETQ. This CDR3 has 16 amino acids. CDR3 sequence: CASSQQSSQGKNIQYF.

The V and J genes are TRBV7-8 and TRBJ2-5; the TCRdb call, TRBD2, lacks DNA for checking. The CDR3 sequence is 17 residues long. Germline V gene lookup returns CDR1 SGHVS and CDR2 FQNEAQ. The chain's CDR3 is CASSLAMGGGPEETQYF. The full variable domain, in which reference TRBV7-8 and TRBJ2-5 provide the parts outside the CDR3, is GAGVSQSPRYKVAKRGQDVALRCDPISGHVSLFWYQQALGQGPEFLTYFQNEAQLDKSGLPSDRFFAERPEGSVSTLKIQRTQQEDSAVYLCASSLAMGGGPEETQYFGPGTRLLVL.